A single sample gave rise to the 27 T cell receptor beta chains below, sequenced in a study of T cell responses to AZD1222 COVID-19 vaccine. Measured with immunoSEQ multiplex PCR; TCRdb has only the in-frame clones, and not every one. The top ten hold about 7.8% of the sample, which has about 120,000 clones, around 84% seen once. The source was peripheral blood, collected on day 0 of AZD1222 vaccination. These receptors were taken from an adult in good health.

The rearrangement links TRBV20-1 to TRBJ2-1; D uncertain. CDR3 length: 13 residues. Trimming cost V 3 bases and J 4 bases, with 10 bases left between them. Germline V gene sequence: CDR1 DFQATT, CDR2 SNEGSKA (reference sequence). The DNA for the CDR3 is TGCAGTGCTAGTTCTCCCGAGTACAATGAGCAGTTCTTC. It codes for CSASSPEYNEQFF.

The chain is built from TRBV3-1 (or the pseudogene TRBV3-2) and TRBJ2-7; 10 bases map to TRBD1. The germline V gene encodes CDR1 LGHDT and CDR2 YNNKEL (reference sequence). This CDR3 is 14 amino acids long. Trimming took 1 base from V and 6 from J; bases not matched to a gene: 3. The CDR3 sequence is CASSQGDRGSEQYF. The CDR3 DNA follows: TGTGCCAGCAGCCAAGGGGACAGGGGAAGCGAGCAGTACTTC.

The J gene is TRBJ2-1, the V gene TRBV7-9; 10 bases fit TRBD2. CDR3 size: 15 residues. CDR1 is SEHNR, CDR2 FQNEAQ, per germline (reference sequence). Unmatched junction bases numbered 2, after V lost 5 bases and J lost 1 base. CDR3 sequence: CASSLLAGSYNEQFF. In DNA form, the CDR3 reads TGTGCCAGCAGCCTACTAGCGGGGTCCTACAATGAGCAGTTCTTC.

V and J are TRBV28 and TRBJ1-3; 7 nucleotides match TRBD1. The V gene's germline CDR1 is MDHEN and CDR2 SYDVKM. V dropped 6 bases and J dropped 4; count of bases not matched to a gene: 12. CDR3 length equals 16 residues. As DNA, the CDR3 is TGTGCCAGCAGCGGGACAGCCTACCTCGCAGGAAACACCATATATTTT. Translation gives CASSGTAYLAGNTIYF.

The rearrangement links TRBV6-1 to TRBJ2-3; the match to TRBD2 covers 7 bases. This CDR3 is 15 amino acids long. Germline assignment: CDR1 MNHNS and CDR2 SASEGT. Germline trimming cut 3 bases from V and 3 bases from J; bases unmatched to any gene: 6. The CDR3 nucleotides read TGTGCCAGCAGTGACCACCTAGCGGTGACAGATACGCAGTATTTT. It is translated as CASSDHLAVTDTQYF.

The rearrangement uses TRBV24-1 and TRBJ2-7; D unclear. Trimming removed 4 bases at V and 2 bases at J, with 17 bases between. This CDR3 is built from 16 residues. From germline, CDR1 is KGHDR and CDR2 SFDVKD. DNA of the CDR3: TGTGCCACCAGTGACAGTTACCAGGCAAATACCTACGAGCAGTACTTC. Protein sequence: CATSDSYQANTYEQYF.

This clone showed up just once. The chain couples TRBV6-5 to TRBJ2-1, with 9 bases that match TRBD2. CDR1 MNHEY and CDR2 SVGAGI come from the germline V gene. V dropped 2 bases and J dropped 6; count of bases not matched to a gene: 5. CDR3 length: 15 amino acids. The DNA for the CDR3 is TGTGCCAGCAGTTACGCTAGCGGGGTTCCCAATGAGCAGTTCTTC. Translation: CASSYASGVPNEQFF.

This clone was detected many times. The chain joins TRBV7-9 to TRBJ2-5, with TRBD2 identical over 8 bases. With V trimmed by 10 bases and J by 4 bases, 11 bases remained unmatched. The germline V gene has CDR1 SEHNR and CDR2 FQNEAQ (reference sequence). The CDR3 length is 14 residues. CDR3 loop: CAIAGAGGPETQYF. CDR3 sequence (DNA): TGTGCCATTGCGGGGGCGGGGGGCCCAGAGACCCAGTACTTC.

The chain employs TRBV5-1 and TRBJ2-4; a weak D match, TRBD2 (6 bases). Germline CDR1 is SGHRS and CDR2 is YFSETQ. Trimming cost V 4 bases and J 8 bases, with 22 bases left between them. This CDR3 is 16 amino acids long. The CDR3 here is CASSDPGLYLGDIQYF. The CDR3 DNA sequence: TGCGCCAGCAGCGACCCGGGACTTTATTTAGGGGACATTCAGTACTTC.

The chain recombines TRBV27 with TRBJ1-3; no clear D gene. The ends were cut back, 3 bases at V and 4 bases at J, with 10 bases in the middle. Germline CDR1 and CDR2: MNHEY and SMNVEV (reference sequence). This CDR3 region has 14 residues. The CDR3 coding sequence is TGTGCCAGCAGTTTCACTCGATCAGGAAACACCATATATTTT. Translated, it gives CASSFTRSGNTIYF.

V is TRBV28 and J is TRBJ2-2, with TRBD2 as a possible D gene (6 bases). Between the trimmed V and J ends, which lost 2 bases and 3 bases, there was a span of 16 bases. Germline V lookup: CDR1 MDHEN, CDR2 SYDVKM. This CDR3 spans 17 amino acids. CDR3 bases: TGTGCCAGCAGTTTACCCACAGCGGGCTACTACACCGGGGAGCTGTTTTTT. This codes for CASSLPTAGYYTGELFF.

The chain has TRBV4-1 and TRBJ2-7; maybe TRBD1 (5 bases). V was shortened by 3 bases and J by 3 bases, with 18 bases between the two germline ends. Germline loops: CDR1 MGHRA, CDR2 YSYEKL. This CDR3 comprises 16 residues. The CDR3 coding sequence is TGCGCCAGCAGCCAGCCAAGCAGGGCCTACAACTACGAGCAGTACTTC. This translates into CASSQPSRAYNYEQYF.

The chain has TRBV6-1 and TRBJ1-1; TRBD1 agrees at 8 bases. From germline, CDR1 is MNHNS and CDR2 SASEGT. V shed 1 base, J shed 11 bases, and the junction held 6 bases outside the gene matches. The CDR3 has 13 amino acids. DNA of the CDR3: TGTGCCAGCAGTGAAGACCAGGGGGCGTGGGCTTTCTTT. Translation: CASSEDQGAWAFF.

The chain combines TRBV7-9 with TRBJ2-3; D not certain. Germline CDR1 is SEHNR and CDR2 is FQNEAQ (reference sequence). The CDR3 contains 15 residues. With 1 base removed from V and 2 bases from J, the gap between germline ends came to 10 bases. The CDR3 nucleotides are TGTGCCAGCAGCTTAGTAGGAGCGATCACAGATACGCAGTATTTT. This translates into CASSLVGAITDTQYF.

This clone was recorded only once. The CDR3 loop reads CAIRSSYTEAFF. The CDR3 DNA sequence: TGTGCCATCAGGAGCTCGTACACTGAAGCTTTCTTT. The V gene is TRBV10-3, the J gene TRBJ1-1; D unclear. The V gene's germline CDR1 is ENHRY and CDR2 SYGVKD. This CDR3 is built from 12 residues. Trimming took 6 bases from V and 3 from J, leaving 8 bases between them.

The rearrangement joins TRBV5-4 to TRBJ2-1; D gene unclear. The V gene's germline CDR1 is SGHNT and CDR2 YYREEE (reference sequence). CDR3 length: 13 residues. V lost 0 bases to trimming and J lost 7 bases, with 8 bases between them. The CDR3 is CASSLEWANEQFF. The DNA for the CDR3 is TGTGCCAGCAGCTTGGAATGGGCGAATGAGCAGTTCTTC.

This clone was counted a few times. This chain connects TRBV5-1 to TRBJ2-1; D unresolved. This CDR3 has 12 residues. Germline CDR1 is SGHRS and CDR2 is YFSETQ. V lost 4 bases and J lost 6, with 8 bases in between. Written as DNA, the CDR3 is TGCGCCAGCAGCACGACCACCAATGAGCAGTTCTTC. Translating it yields CASSTTTNEQFF.

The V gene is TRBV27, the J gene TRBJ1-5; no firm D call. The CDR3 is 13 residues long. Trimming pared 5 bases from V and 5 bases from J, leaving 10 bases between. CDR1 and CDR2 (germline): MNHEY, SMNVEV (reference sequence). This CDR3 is CASSITADQPQHF. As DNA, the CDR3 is TGTGCCAGCAGTATAACAGCGGATCAGCCCCAGCATTTT.

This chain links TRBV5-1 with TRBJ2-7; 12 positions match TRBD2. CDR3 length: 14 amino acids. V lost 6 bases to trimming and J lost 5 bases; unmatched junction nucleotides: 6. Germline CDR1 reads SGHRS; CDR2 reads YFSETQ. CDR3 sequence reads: CASIPTSGSHEQYF. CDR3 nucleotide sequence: TGCGCCAGCATCCCGACTAGCGGGAGCCACGAGCAGTACTTC.

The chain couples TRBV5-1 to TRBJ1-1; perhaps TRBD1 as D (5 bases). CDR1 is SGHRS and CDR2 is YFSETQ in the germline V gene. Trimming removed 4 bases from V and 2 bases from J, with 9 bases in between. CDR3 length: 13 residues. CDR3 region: CASSRDGNTEAFF. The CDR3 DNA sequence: TGCGCCAGCAGCCGGGACGGCAACACTGAAGCTTTCTTT.

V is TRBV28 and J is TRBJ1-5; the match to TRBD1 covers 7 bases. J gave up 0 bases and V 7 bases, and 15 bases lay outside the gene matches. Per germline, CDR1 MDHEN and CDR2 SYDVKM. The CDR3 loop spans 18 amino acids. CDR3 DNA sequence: TGTGCCAGCACTACGACAGGGATTGGGACGTATAGCAATCAGCCCCAGCATTTT. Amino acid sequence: CASTTTGIGTYSNQPQHF.

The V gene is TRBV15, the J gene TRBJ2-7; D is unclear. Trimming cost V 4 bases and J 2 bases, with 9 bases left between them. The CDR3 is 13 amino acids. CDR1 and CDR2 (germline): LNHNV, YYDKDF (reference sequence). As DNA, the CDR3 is TGTGCCACCAGCACCCAGGCGGCCTACGAGCAGTACTTC. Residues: CATSTQAAYEQYF.

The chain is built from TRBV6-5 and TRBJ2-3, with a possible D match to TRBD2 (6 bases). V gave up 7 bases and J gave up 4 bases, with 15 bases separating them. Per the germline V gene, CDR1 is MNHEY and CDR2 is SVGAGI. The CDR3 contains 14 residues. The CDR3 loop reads CASTPGLEADTQYF. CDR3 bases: TGTGCCAGCACCCCGGGACTCGAGGCAGATACGCAGTATTTT.

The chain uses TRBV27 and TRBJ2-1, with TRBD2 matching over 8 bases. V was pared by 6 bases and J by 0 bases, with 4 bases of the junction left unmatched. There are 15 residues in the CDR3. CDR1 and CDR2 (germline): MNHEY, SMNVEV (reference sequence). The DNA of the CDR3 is TGTGCCAGCAGGCCCGGGACTAGCTCCTACAATGAGCAGTTCTTC. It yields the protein CASRPGTSSYNEQFF.

DNA for the CDR3: TGTGCCAGCAGCTTTGCCGGAAATTACGAGCAGTACTTC. As protein: CASSFAGNYEQYF. The chain links TRBV11-1 to TRBJ2-7; unclear D gene. Trimming removed 3 bases at V and 4 bases at J, with 10 bases between. CDR1 is SGHAT and CDR2 is FQDESV in the germline V gene (reference sequence). The CDR3 loop spans 13 amino acids.

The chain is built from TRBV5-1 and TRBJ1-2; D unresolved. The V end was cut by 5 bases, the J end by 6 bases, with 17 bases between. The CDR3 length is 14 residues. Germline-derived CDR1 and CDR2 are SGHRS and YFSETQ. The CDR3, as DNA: TGCGCCAGCAGTACGCCCTCGCGGATCAATGGCTACACCTTC. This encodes CASSTPSRINGYTF.

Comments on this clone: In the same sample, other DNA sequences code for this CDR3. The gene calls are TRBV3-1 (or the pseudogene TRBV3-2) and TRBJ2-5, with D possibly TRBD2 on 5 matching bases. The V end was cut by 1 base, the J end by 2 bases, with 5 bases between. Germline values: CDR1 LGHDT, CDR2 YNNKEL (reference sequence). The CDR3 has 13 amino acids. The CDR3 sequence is CASSQAGQETQYF. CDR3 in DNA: TGTGCCAGCAGCCAAGCGGGGCAAGAGACCCAGTACTTC.